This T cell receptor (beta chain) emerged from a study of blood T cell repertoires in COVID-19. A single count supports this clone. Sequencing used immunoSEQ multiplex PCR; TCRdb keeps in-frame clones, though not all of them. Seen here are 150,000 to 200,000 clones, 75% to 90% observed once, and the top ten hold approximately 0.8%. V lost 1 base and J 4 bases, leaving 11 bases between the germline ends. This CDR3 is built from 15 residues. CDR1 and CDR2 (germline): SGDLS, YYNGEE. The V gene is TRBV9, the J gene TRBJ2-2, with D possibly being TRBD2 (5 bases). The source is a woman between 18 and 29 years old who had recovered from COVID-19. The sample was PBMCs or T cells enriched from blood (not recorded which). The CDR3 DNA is TGTGCCAGCAGCGTAATAGCGACCGGCACCGGGGAGCTGTTTTTT. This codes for CASSVIATGTGELFF.